This entry concerns a single T cell receptor (beta chain). Antigen unknown. The data derive from a study of PD-L1 blockade in urothelial cancer. Urothelial carcinoma affected the patients, and it was locally advanced or metastatic. The CDR3 length is 17 residues. Germline CDR1 and CDR2: MNHNS and SASEGT. V was clipped by 2 bases and J by 0 bases; unmatched bases: 7. Profiling relied on immunoSEQ multiplex PCR, and the TCRdb table lists in-frame clones only, not all of them. The data contain tens of thousands of clones, over 75% of them singletons. Findings of the study overall: At 3 weeks on treatment, tumor-associated clones expanded more with durable benefit.

This receptor was identified in a man between 65 and 85 years old with urothelial cancer. The chain joins TRBV6-1 to TRBJ2-1; 7 nucleotides agree with TRBD2. The material sequenced was PBMCs, taken around atezolizumab (anti-PD-L1) treatment. CDR3 loop: CASSEITRTSSYNEQFF. CDR3 in DNA: TGTGCCAGCAGTGAAATAACGCGGACTAGCTCCTACAATGAGCAGTTCTTC.